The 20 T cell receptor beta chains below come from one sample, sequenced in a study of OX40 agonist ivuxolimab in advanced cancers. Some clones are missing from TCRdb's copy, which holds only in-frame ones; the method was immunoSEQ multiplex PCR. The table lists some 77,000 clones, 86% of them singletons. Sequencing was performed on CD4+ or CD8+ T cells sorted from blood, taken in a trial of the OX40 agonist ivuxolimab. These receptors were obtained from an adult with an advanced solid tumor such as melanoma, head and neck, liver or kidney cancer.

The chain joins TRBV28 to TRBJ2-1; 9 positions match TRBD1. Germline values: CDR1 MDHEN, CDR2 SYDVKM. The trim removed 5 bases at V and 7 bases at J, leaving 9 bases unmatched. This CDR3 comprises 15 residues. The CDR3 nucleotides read TGTGCCAGCAGTACCTCGGGACAGGGATGGAATGAGCAGTTCTTC. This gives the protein CASSTSGQGWNEQFF.

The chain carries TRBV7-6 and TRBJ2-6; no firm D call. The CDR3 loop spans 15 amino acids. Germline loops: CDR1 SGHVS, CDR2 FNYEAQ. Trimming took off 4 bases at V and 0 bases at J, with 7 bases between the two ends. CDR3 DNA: TGTGCCAGCAGCTACCAGAGCTCTGGGGCCAACGTCCTGACTTTC. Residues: CASSYQSSGANVLTF.

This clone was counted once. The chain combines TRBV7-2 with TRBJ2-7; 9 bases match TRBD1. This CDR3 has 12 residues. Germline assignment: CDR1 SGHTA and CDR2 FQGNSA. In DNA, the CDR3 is TGTGCATCCGGGACAGGGAACTACGAGCAGTACTTC. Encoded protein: CASGTGNYEQYF.

In DNA, the CDR3 is TGTGCCAGCTCACCACCTCTGGGTACAGGGGTGGTTACAGATACGCAGTATTTT. This translates into CASSPPLGTGVVTDTQYF. V and J are TRBV18 and TRBJ2-3, with 7 bases aligning to TRBD1. V dropped 0 bases and J dropped 3; count of bases not matched to a gene: 12. This CDR3 comprises 18 residues. Germline V lookup: CDR1 KGHSH, CDR2 LQKENI.

The CDR3 coding sequence is TGTGCCAGCAGCTTTTCGTGGGGAGGGGACCCTAGCACAGATACGCAGTATTTT. Residues: CASSFSWGGDPSTDTQYF. This rearrangement joins TRBV7-9 to TRBJ2-3; 7 bases match TRBD2. This CDR3 comprises 18 residues. V trimming: 3 bases; J trimming: 0 bases; junction bases outside the gene matches: 12. CDR1 is SEHNR and CDR2 is FQNEAQ in the germline V gene (reference sequence).

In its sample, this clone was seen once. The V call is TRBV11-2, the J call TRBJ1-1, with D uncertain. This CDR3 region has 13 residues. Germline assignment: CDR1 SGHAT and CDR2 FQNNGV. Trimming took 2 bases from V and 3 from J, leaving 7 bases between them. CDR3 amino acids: CASSLSQDTEAFF. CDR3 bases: TGTGCCAGCAGCTTATCTCAGGACACTGAAGCTTTCTTT.

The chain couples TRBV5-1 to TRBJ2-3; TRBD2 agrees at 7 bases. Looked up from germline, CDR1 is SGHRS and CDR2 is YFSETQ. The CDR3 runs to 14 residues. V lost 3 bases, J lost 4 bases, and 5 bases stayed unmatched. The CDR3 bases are TGCGCCAGCAGCTCAAGGGCGGGGGCAGATACGCAGTATTTT. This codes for CASSSRAGADTQYF.

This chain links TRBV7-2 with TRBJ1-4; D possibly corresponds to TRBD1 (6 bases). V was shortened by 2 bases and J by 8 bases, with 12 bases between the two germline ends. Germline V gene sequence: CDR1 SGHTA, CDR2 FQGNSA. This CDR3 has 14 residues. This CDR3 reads CASSLTGLNEKLFF. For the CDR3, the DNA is TGTGCCAGCAGCTTAACAGGGTTGAACGAAAAACTGTTTTTT.

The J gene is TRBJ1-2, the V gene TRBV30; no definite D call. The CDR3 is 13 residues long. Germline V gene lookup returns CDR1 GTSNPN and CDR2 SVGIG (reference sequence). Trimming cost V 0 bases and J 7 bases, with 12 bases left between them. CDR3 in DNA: TGTGCCTGGAGTGTAGCGGGGTCGCGTGGCTACACCTTC. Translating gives CAWSVAGSRGYTF.

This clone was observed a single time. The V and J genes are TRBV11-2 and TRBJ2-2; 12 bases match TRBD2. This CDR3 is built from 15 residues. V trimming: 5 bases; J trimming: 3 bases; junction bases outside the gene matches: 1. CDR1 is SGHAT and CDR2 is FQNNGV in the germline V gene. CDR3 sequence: CASSASGRDTGELFF. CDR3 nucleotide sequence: TGTGCCAGCAGCGCTAGCGGGAGGGACACCGGGGAGCTGTTTTTT.

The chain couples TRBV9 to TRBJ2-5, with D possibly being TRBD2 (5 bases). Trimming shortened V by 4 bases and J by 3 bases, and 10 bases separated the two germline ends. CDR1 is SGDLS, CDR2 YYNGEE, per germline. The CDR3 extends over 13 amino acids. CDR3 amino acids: CASSFSAEETQYF. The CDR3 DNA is TGTGCCAGCAGCTTTAGCGCCGAAGAGACCCAGTACTTC.

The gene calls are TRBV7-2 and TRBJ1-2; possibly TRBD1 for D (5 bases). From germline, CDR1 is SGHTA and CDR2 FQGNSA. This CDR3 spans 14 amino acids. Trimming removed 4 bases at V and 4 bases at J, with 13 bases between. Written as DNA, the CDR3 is TGTGCCAGCAGCTCGCTACGAAGGGGCTATGGCTACACCTTC. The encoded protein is CASSSLRRGYGYTF.

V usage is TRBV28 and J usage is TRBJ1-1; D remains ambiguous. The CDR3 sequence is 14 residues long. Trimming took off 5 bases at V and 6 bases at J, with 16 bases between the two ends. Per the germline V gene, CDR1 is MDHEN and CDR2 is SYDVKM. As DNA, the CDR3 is TGTGCCAGCAGTCAGGTCTTTTATGAGGCTGAAGCTTTCTTT. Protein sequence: CASSQVFYEAEAFF.

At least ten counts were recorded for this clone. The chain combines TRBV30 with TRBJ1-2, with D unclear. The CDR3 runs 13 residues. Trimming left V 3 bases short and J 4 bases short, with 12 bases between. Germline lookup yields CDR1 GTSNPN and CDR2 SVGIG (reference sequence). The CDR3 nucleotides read TGTGCCTGGAGAGGCTCTCTTAGCTATGGCTACACCTTC. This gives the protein CAWRGSLSYGYTF.

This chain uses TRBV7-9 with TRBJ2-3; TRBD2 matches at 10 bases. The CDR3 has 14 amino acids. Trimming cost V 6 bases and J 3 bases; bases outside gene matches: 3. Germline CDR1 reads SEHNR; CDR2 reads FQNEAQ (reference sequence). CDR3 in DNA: TGTGCCAGCAGGCCTAGCGGGAGAACAGATACGCAGTATTTT. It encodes CASRPSGRTDTQYF.

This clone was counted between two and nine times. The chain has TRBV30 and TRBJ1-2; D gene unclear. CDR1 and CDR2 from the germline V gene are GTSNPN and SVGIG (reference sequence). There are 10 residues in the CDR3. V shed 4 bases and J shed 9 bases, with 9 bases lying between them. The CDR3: CAWMGVSYTF. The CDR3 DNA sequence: TGTGCCTGGATGGGCGTTAGCTACACCTTC. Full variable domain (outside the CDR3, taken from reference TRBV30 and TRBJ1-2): SQTIHQWPATLVQPVGSPLSLECTVEGTSNPNLYWYRQAAGRGLQLLFYSVGIGQISSEVPQNLSASRPQDRQFILSSKKLLLSDSGFYLCAWMGVSYTFGSGTRLTVV.

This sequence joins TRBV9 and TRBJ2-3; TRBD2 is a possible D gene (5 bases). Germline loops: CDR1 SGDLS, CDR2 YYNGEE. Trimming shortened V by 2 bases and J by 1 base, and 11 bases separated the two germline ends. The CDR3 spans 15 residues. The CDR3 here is CASSVWDSGTDTQYF. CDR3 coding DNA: TGTGCCAGCAGCGTCTGGGATAGCGGCACAGATACGCAGTATTTT.

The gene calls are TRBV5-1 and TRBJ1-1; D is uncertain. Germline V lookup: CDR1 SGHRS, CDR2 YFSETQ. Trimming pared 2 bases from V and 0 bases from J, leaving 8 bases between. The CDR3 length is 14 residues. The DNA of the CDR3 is TGCGCCAGCAGCTTTCTGTCTGTGAACACTGAAGCTTTCTTT. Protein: CASSFLSVNTEAFF.

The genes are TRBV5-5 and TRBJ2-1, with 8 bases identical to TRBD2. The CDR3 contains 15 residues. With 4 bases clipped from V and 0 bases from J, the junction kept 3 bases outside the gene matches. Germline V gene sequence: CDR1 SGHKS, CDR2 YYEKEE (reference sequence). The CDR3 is CASSPSGSSYNEQFF. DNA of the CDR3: TGTGCCAGCAGCCCGAGCGGGAGCTCCTACAATGAGCAGTTCTTC. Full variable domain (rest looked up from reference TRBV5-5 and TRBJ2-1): DAGVTQSPTHLIKTRGQQVTLRCSPISGHKSVSWYQQVLGQGPQFIFQYYEKEERGRGNFPDRFSARQFPNYSSELNVNALLLGDSALYLCASSPSGSSYNEQFFGPGTRLTVL.

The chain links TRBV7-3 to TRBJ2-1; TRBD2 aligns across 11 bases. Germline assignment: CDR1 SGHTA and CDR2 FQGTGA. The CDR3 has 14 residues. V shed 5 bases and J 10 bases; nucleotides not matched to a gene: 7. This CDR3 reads CASSASGRREEQFF. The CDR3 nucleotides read TGTGCCAGCAGCGCTAGCGGGAGGAGAGAGGAGCAGTTCTTC.